The 12 T cell receptor beta chains below all came from one sample that was sequenced in a study of T cells after yellow fever vaccination. TCRdb called the 5' RACE reads again in MiXCR, with one record for every CDR3 protein. The sample lists approximately 250,000 distinct CDR3 sequences, about 3.7% occurring once. The material sequenced was PBMCs, taken 15 days after the yellow fever booster vaccination. These TCRs come from a man younger than 35 who received the YFV17D yellow fever vaccine.

This clonotype appeared a few times. The J gene is TRBJ1-6, the V gene TRBV20-1, with TRBD1 as a possible D gene (5 bases). With 3 bases removed from V and 1 base from J, the gap between germline ends came to 13 bases. Germline loops: CDR1 DFQATT, CDR2 SNEGSKA (reference sequence). The CDR3 covers 16 residues. In DNA form, the CDR3 reads TGCAGTGCTAGGCCTCATCGGGGGTCCTATAATTCACCCCTCCACTTT. Its translation: CSARPHRGSYNSPLHF.

This clonotype was detected only a few times. The rearrangement uses TRBV5-1 and TRBJ2-2; tentatively, D is TRBD1 or TRBD2 (5 bases each). The V end was cut by 4 bases, the J end by 8 bases, with 18 bases between. This CDR3 has 15 amino acids. CDR1 is SGHRS, CDR2 YFSETQ, per germline. The CDR3 DNA follows: TGCGCCAGCAGCCGGATAGGGACCTCTTCTGGGGAGCTGTTTTTT. Residues: CASSRIGTSSGELFF.

There are many counts of this clonotype. The rearrangement joins TRBV12-3 or TRBV12-4 to TRBJ2-5; D is possibly TRBD1 (6 bases). The V end lost 4 bases, the J end lost 4 bases, and 13 bases lay between the germline ends. The CDR3 runs to 14 residues. The CDR3 loop is CASSSPGVRETQYF. CDR3 bases: TGTGCCAGCAGTTCTCCAGGGGTCCGAGAGACCCAGTACTTC.

Many counts were recorded for this clonotype. The genes are TRBV11-2 and TRBJ1-2, with D unclear. The CDR3 length is 13 residues. Trimming stripped 5 bases from V and 8 bases from J, with 15 bases between. In germline, CDR1 is SGHAT, CDR2 FQNNGV. The DNA for the CDR3 is TGTGCCAGCAGCAAGGAGGGAGGGAGAGGCTACACCTTC. Amino acid sequence: CASSKEGGRGYTF.

This clonotype showed up many times. The chain recombines TRBV20-1 with TRBJ1-6, with D maybe TRBD1 (5 bases). CDR3 length: 17 residues. V lost 6 bases and J lost 4, with 22 bases in between. Germline-derived CDR1 and CDR2 are DFQATT and SNEGSKA (reference sequence). CDR3: CSASPDNAPTYNSPLHF. The CDR3, as DNA: TGCAGTGCAAGCCCGGACAACGCCCCCACTTATAATTCACCCCTCCACTTT.

Ten or more counts support this clonotype. This chain connects TRBV7-6 to TRBJ2-7, with D possibly TRBD2 on 5 matching bases. The germline V gene has CDR1 SGHVS and CDR2 FNYEAQ. The V and J ends lost 1 base and 3 bases respectively, with 13 bases between them. The CDR3 runs to 15 residues. The CDR3 DNA reads TGTGCCAGCAGCTTAGAAAGCGGACCACACTACGAGCAGTACGTC. This gives the protein CASSLESGPHYEQYV.

At least ten counts were recorded for this clonotype. V is TRBV7-9 and J is TRBJ2-5; TRBD2 is a possible D gene (6 bases). The CDR3 contains 13 residues. CDR1 and CDR2 (germline): SEHNR, FQNEAQ (reference sequence). V was pared by 5 bases and J by 3 bases, with 10 bases between. Here the CDR3 DNA reads TGTGCCAGCAGCACGGGACTGGAAGAGACCCAGTACTTC. It is translated as CASSTGLEETQYF.

This clonotype showed up many times. This chain connects TRBV27 to TRBJ2-2; 10 nucleotides agree with TRBD1. In germline, CDR1 is MNHEY, CDR2 SMNVEV (reference sequence). The ends lost 6 bases at V and 7 bases at J; junction bases unmatched: 5. The CDR3 is 14 amino acids. DNA for the CDR3: TGTGCCAGCAGACCGGGACAGGGGCGCGGGGAGCTGTTTTTT. Its translation is CASRPGQGRGELFF.

This clonotype was observed at least ten times. Relative to the germline gene, one junction end is altered; a read error may explain this. The rearrangement links TRBV7-3 to TRBJ1-1; possible D gene TRBD1, 6 bases. Germline CDR1 is SGHTA and CDR2 is FQGTGA. The CDR3 is made up of 13 amino acids. Here the CDR3 reads CASSSVLGAEAFF. The CDR3 coding sequence is TGTGCCAGCAGCTCCGTTCTGGGGGCTGAGGCTTTCTTT. Full variable domain (rest looked up from reference TRBV7-3 and TRBJ1-1): GAGVSQTPSNKVTEKGKYVELRCDPISGHTALYWYRQSLGQGPEFLIYFQGTGAADDSGLPNDRFFAVRPEGSVSTLKIQRTERGDSAVYLCASSSVLGAEAFFGQGTRLTVV.

This clonotype has ten or more counts. This chain joins TRBV7-9 and TRBJ1-6; tentative D call: TRBD1 (6 bases). Germline values: CDR1 SEHNR, CDR2 FQNEAQ (reference sequence). Between the trimmed V and J ends, which lost 3 bases and 8 bases, there was a span of 14 bases. The CDR3 runs 15 residues. CDR3 residues: CASSLRQGRDSPLHF. The CDR3 nucleotides are TGTGCCAGCAGCTTGCGGCAGGGGAGAGATTCACCCCTCCACTTT. Full variable domain (outside the CDR3, taken from reference TRBV7-9 and TRBJ1-6): DTGVSQNPRHKITKRGQNVTFRCDPISEHNRLYWYRQTLGQGPEFLTYFQNEAQLEKSRLLSDRFSAERPKGSFSTLEIQRTEQGDSAMYLCASSLRQGRDSPLHFGNGTRLTVT.

This clonotype was observed a handful of times. V is TRBV20-1 and J is TRBJ1-1; tentative D call: TRBD1 (5 bases). Germline values: CDR1 DFQATT, CDR2 SNEGSKA (reference sequence). Deletions cut 5 bases from V and 7 bases from J, with 11 bases between. The CDR3 consists of 11 residues. CDR3 coding DNA: TGCAGTGCTGGCAGGGAGGTTGAAGCTTTCTTT. This encodes CSAGREVEAFF.

This clonotype was observed many times. V is TRBV3-1 and J is TRBJ2-7; D ambiguous. Germline CDR1 and CDR2: LGHDT and YNNKEL (reference sequence). Trimming removed 0 bases from V and 1 base from J, with 7 bases in between. The CDR3 covers 14 residues. This chain's CDR3 is CASSQDHSSYEQYF. The CDR3 coding sequence is TGTGCCAGCAGCCAAGATCACTCATCCTACGAGCAGTACTTC.